These 29 T cell receptor beta chains share one sample of origin, sequenced in a study of yellow fever vaccine responses in identical twins. TCRdb passed the RT-PCR reads through MiXCR, listing each CDR3 protein once. The table has 2,400 or so distinct CDR3 sequences, 82% seen once. The sample here was T cells from blood (PBMCs), unsorted or a sorted subset (not recorded which), taken before or after yellow fever vaccination (not recorded which). The receptors originated from a woman aged 18 to 35 who received the yellow fever vaccine.

The rearrangement joins TRBV10-1 to TRBJ1-2; D remains unclear. Trimming took 3 bases from V and 2 from J, leaving 7 bases between them. CDR3 size: 13 residues. CDR1 is WNHNN and CDR2 is SYGVQD in the germline V gene (reference sequence). The CDR3 is CASSEVGNYGYTF. The CDR3 DNA reads as TGCGCCAGCAGTGAAGTAGGGAACTATGGCTACACCTTC.

This clonotype has a single count. The chain combines TRBV13 with TRBJ2-1, with TRBD2 matching 12 bases. Trimming took 3 bases from V and 9 from J; bases not matched to a gene: 9. This CDR3 is built from 16 residues. CDR1 is PRHDT, CDR2 FYEKMQ, per germline (reference sequence). The CDR3 loop is CASSFLLAGGPREQFF. In DNA, the CDR3 is TGTGCCAGCAGCTTTCTCCTAGCGGGAGGGCCCCGTGAGCAGTTCTTC.

The sample holds a few counts of this clonotype. The rearrangement joins TRBV6-5 to TRBJ1-2; possible D gene TRBD1, 6 bases. Germline assignment: CDR1 MNHEY and CDR2 SVGAGI. Deletions cut 2 bases from V and 8 bases from J, with 24 bases between. The CDR3 has 17 amino acids. Written as DNA, the CDR3 is TGTGCCAGCAGTTACGCGACCGGTGGGGGCCTTGCGTTGGGCTACACCTTC. Translation: CASSYATGGGLALGYTF.

This chain joins TRBV5-6 and TRBJ2-7; maybe TRBD2 (5 bases). Between the trimmed V and J ends, which lost 6 bases and 2 bases, there was a span of 21 bases. The CDR3 spans 16 residues. CDR1 is SGHDT and CDR2 is YYEEEE in the germline V gene. CDR3 sequence reads: CASIRGIDYNTYEQYF. CDR3 bases: TGTGCCAGCATACGAGGGATTGATTACAATACCTACGAGCAGTACTTC.

This clonotype has a single count. This rearrangement joins TRBV20-1 to TRBJ2-1; 12 bases fit TRBD2. The germline V gene encodes CDR1 DFQATT and CDR2 SNEGSKA (reference sequence). Trimming cost V 2 bases and J 0 bases; bases outside gene matches: 2. This CDR3 region has 16 residues. The CDR3 here is CSARLAGGPSYNEQFF. The CDR3 coding sequence is TGCAGTGCTAGACTAGCGGGAGGGCCCTCCTACAATGAGCAGTTCTTC.

This chain joins TRBV29-1 and TRBJ2-3; 8 nucleotides match TRBD2. The CDR3 consists of 15 residues. Trimming at V came to 3 bases and at J to 2 bases, leaving 7 bases not matched to a gene. Germline assignment: CDR1 SQVTM and CDR2 ANQGSEA. The CDR3 reads CSVDYRAGVTDTQYF. In DNA, the CDR3 is TGCAGCGTTGATTACAGAGCGGGGGTCACAGATACGCAGTATTTT.

The chain links TRBV11-3 to TRBJ1-1; D possibly corresponds to TRBD1 (5 bases). Trimming left V 5 bases short and J 4 bases short, with 11 bases between. The CDR3 extends over 13 amino acids. Germline CDR1 SGHNT, CDR2 YENEEA. DNA for the CDR3: TGTGCCAGCAGCGCAGAGGGGTCCACTGAAGCTTTCTTT. Protein sequence: CASSAEGSTEAFF.

The CDR3 coding sequence is TGCAGTGCCAGAAGAGCGGGAGACACCGGGGAGCTGTTTTTT. Amino acid sequence: CSARRAGDTGELFF. V usage is TRBV20-1 and J usage is TRBJ2-2; 8 bases fit TRBD2. The CDR3 covers 14 residues. V was pared by 6 bases and J by 3 bases, with 6 bases of the junction left unmatched. Per the germline V gene, CDR1 is DFQATT and CDR2 is SNEGSKA (reference sequence).

The table lists this clonotype with a few counts. The J gene is TRBJ2-3, the V gene TRBV29-1; TRBD1 matches 9 bases. The CDR3 extends over 14 amino acids. CDR1 SQVTM and CDR2 ANQGSEA come from the germline V gene. With 4 bases clipped from V and 5 bases from J, the junction kept 7 bases outside the gene matches. The CDR3 sequence is CSVGGTGSGDTQYF. The CDR3 DNA follows: TGCAGCGTTGGAGGGACAGGGAGTGGAGATACGCAGTATTTT.

CDR3 DNA: TGCAGCATCCCGGCTGTCGAGGGTAGCACAGATACGCAGTATTTT. Its translation: CSIPAVEGSTDTQYF. V is TRBV29-1 and J is TRBJ2-3, with D possibly being TRBD2 (5 bases). The CDR3 is 15 amino acids. V shed 8 bases and J shed 0 bases, with 18 bases lying between them. In germline, CDR1 is SQVTM, CDR2 ANQGSEA.

CDR3 bases: TGTGCCAGCAGCCCTCGCCGCAGGGGATCCTATGGCTACACCTTC. This sequence encodes CASSPRRRGSYGYTF. The V and J genes are TRBV6-1 and TRBJ1-2; D may be TRBD1 (6 bases). CDR3 length equals 15 residues. Germline values: CDR1 MNHNS, CDR2 SASEGT. The V and J ends lost 6 bases and 4 bases respectively, with 18 bases between them.

This clonotype was observed a few times. The gene calls are TRBV2 and TRBJ2-1, with D perhaps TRBD1 (6 bases). This CDR3 contains 15 residues. Germline loops: CDR1 SNHLY, CDR2 FYNNEI. Trimming pared 1 base from V and 2 bases from J, leaving 9 bases between. The CDR3 region has the DNA TGTGCCAGCAGTGAAGAACAGGGCGCCTACAATGAGCAGTTCTTC. It is translated as CASSEEQGAYNEQFF. The full variable domain, in which reference TRBV2 and TRBJ2-1 provide the parts outside the CDR3, is EPEVTQTPSHQVTQMGQEVILRCVPISNHLYFYWYRQILGQKVEFLVSFYNNEISEKSEIFDDQFSVERPDGSNFTLKIRSTKLEDSAMYFCASSEEQGAYNEQFFGPGTRLTVL.

The chain carries TRBV7-9 and TRBJ2-3, with TRBD1 identical over 9 bases. Trimming removed 5 bases from V and 5 bases from J; junction bases left unmatched: 8. Germline assignment: CDR1 SEHNR and CDR2 FQNEAQ (reference sequence). The CDR3 length is 15 residues. The CDR3 bases are TGTGCCAGCAGCCGCACCGGGACAGGGATAGATACGCAGTATTTT. Translated: CASSRTGTGIDTQYF.

This rearrangement joins TRBV7-6 to TRBJ1-1; D remains ambiguous. CDR3 length equals 13 residues. Trimming removed 1 base from V and 5 bases from J, with 8 bases in between. Germline loops: CDR1 SGHVS, CDR2 FNYEAQ. This chain's CDR3 is CASSLVWGTEAFF. For the CDR3, the DNA is TGTGCCAGCAGCTTAGTTTGGGGTACTGAAGCTTTCTTT.

CDR3 protein: CASSLRRGQVETQYF. CDR3 sequence (DNA): TGTGCCAGCTCACTCCGCAGGGGGCAAGTAGAAACGCAGTATTTT. The chain joins TRBV18 to TRBJ2-3, with 8 bases aligning to TRBD1. CDR3 size: 15 residues. With 4 bases clipped from V and 9 bases from J, the junction kept 12 bases outside the gene matches. Germline V gene lookup returns CDR1 KGHSH and CDR2 LQKENI. Complete variable domain (other parts from reference TRBV18 and TRBJ2-3): NAGVMQNPRHLVRRRGQEARLRCSPMKGHSHVYWYRQLPEEGLKFMVYLQKENIIDESGMPKERFSAEFPKEGPSILRIQQVVRGDSAAYFCASSLRRGQVETQYFGPGTRLTVL.

V is TRBV29-1 and J is TRBJ2-1; 8 nucleotides line up with TRBD2. Trimming at V came to 4 bases and at J to 2 bases, leaving 4 bases not matched to a gene. Germline CDR1 SQVTM, CDR2 ANQGSEA. The CDR3 extends over 14 amino acids. Written as DNA, the CDR3 is TGCAGCGTTGTCCCAGCGGGAGCCTACAATGAGCAGTTCTTC. Translating it yields CSVVPAGAYNEQFF.

The CDR3 region has the DNA TGTGCCAGCAGTCCACAGCGGGGGGAAAACAATGAGCAGTTCTTC. Translating gives CASSPQRGENNEQFF. The genes are TRBV13 and TRBJ2-1; 9 nucleotides align to TRBD2. The CDR3 runs to 15 residues. Germline lookup yields CDR1 PRHDT and CDR2 FYEKMQ (reference sequence). V was pared by 6 bases and J by 5 bases, with 8 bases of the junction left unmatched.

This clonotype was seen more than once but under ten times. The chain's CDR3 is CAISPDRQGPQHF. DNA for the CDR3: TGTGCCATCAGTCCAGACAGGCAAGGGCCCCAGCATTTT. The chain recombines TRBV10-3 with TRBJ1-5; D is perhaps TRBD1 (6 bases). The germline V gene has CDR1 ENHRY and CDR2 SYGVKD. The V gene lost 5 bases and the J gene lost 9 bases, with 14 bases spanning the gap. The CDR3 runs to 13 residues.

The chain is built from TRBV4-1 and TRBJ2-7; D ambiguous. The V gene lost 1 base and the J gene lost 3 bases, with 4 bases spanning the gap. From germline, CDR1 is MGHRA and CDR2 YSYEKL. This CDR3 is 12 amino acids long. CDR3 sequence reads: CASSQGNYEQYF. Here the CDR3 DNA reads TGCGCCAGCAGCCAAGGAAACTACGAGCAGTACTTC.

The chain uses TRBV2 and TRBJ2-1, with TRBD1 matching 8 bases. This CDR3 contains 16 residues. V was clipped by 4 bases and J by 6 bases; unmatched bases: 11. Germline V gene lookup returns CDR1 SNHLY and CDR2 FYNNEI. CDR3 nucleotide sequence: TGTGCCAGCAGTGGGACAGGGTCGAATGAAGGCAATGAGCAGTTCTTC. As protein: CASSGTGSNEGNEQFF.

The chain uses TRBV2 and TRBJ2-1, with 7 bases matching TRBD2. CDR3 length: 12 residues. V lost 8 bases to trimming and J lost 6 bases; unmatched junction nucleotides: 4. CDR1 is SNHLY and CDR2 is FYNNEI in the germline V gene. Here the CDR3 DNA reads TGTGCCAGCGGGGGGGACGTCAATGAGCAGTTCTTC. Translation gives CASGGDVNEQFF.

The chain is built from TRBV7-2 and TRBJ2-1; 9 positions match TRBD2. In germline, CDR1 is SGHTA, CDR2 FQGNSA. The junction had 6 bases not matched to a gene; V was cut back by 5 bases and J by 4 bases. The CDR3 runs to 15 residues. In nucleotides, the CDR3 is TGTGCCAGCAGCCTTAGCGGGGGCCCTTACAATGAGCAGTTCTTC. This gives the protein CASSLSGGPYNEQFF.

The V gene is TRBV18, the J gene TRBJ1-2; tentative D call: TRBD1 (5 bases). The germline gives CDR1 KGHSH, CDR2 LQKENI. CDR3 length: 13 residues. Trimming stripped 2 bases from V and 6 bases from J, with 10 bases between. The CDR3 here is CASSPNEGHGYTF. CDR3 nucleotides: TGTGCCAGCTCACCAAACGAGGGACATGGCTACACCTTC.

The J gene is TRBJ1-2, the V gene TRBV10-3; no definite D call. The germline CDR1 and CDR2 sequences are ENHRY and SYGVKD. The CDR3 is 13 amino acids. Trimming cost V 3 bases and J 4 bases, with 9 bases left between them. CDR3 in DNA: TGTGCCATCAGTGACAGCGTTTCCTATGGCTACACCTTC. Translated, it gives CAISDSVSYGYTF.

J is TRBJ2-1 and V is TRBV5-5; 13 bases line up with TRBD2. This CDR3 comprises 17 residues. V shed 1 base, J shed 3 bases, and the junction held 4 bases outside the gene matches. Germline V CDR1 and CDR2: SGHKS, YYEKEE (reference sequence). The CDR3 protein is CASSLTSGRADYNEQFF. The DNA of the CDR3 is TGTGCCAGCAGCTTGACTAGCGGGAGGGCCGACTACAATGAGCAGTTCTTC.

This clonotype was observed once. The chain uses TRBV12-3 or TRBV12-4 and TRBJ2-1; TRBD2 is a possible D gene (5 bases). The CDR3 has 14 amino acids. Trimming took off 8 bases at V and 0 bases at J, with 11 bases between the two ends. The CDR3 DNA is TGTGCCAGCCGGCTAGCTGACTCCTACAATGAGCAGTTCTTC. This codes for CASRLADSYNEQFF.

The chain combines TRBV10-3 with TRBJ2-1; a weak D match, TRBD2 (7 bases). Germline V gene lookup returns CDR1 ENHRY and CDR2 SYGVKD. V lost 2 bases, J lost 13 bases, and 15 bases lay in between. This CDR3 spans 13 amino acids. As DNA, the CDR3 is TGTGCCATCAGTGAGGCGGAGGGGGGGTATCAGTTCTTC. It yields the protein CAISEAEGGYQFF.

CDR3: CASSYSGGYGYTF. The CDR3 coding sequence is TGTGCCAGCAGTTACTCAGGAGGCTATGGCTACACCTTC. The J gene is TRBJ1-2, the V gene TRBV6-2 or TRBV6-3, with unresolved D. The CDR3 length is 13 residues. V was cut by 0 bases and J by 4 bases, with 6 bases left in between. Germline CDR1 is MNHEY and CDR2 is SVGEGT.

This clonotype was found once. The J gene is TRBJ2-4, the V gene TRBV5-6, with TRBD1 matching 8 bases. This CDR3 has 12 residues. Germline V lookup: CDR1 SGHDT, CDR2 YYEEEE. Trimming removed 5 bases from V and 15 bases from J; junction bases left unmatched: 10. As DNA, the CDR3 is TGTGCCAGCAGTAGACGGACCGACAGGGGGTACTTC. Protein product: CASSRRTDRGYF.